This T cell receptor beta chain was found in a study of shared clonotypes between healthy human individuals. General study points: The study generally estimated greater richness for naive than memory subsets. Relative to clonotypes present in all four donors, those not shared had lower generation probabilities.

Naive CD8 cells lacked CD45RO, underwent positive selection for CCR7 and left out terminally differentiated effector memory CD45RA+ cells. The table came from immunoSEQ multiplex PCR; TCRdb's copy has only in-frame clones and leaves some out. The sample yields about 680,000 clones, under 95% seen once. About this clone itself: Its target is not known.

The V end lost 4 bases, the J end lost 3 bases, and 10 bases lay between the germline ends. Germline CDR1 reads SQVTM; CDR2 reads ANQGSEA. The CDR3 consists of 12 residues. The sequence was obtained from a man aged 25 to 40 in good health. The V call is TRBV29-1, the J call TRBJ2-7; no firm D call. The sequenced sample was naive CD8+ T cells sorted from blood. CDR3 bases: TGCAGCGTTGGGCTAGAGAGCTACGAGCAGTACTTC. The encoded protein is CSVGLESYEQYF.